This TCR beta chain was found in a study of cytotoxic CD8 clonotypes in ibrutinib-treated CLL. Points from the study as a whole: Increased clonality at ibrutinib response gave way to a return toward baseline at progression.

TCRdb's table, derived via immunoSEQ multiplex PCR, lists solely in-frame clones and lacks some. The table lists a few hundred thousand clones, over 55% of them singletons. A word on this clone: The antigen remains unidentified.

CDR1 and CDR2 (germline): MNHEY, SVGAGI. The CDR3 loop spans 14 amino acids. The J segment lost 6 bases and the V segment lost 4 bases, leaving 6 bases of the junction unmatched. Specimen: PBMCs, collected after 36 months of ibrutinib treatment. The chain recombines TRBV6-5 with TRBJ1-1, with 9 bases fitting TRBD1. The sequence was obtained from a human donor with chronic lymphocytic leukemia. The CDR3 nucleotides are TGTGCCAGCAGTTCGGGACAGGGATCACCTGAAGCTTTCTTT. It specifies CASSSGQGSPEAFF.